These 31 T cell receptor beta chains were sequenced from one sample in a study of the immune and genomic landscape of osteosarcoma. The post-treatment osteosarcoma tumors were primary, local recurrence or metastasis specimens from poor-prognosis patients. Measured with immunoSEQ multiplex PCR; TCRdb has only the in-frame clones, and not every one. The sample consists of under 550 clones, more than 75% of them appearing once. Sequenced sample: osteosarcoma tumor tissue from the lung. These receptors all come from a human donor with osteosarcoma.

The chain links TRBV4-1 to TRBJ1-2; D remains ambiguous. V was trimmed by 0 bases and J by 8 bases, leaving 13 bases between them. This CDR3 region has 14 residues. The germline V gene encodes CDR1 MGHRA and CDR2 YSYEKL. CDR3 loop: CASSQDIRSLGYTF. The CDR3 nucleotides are TGCGCCAGCAGCCAAGATATAAGGTCCTTGGGCTACACCTTC.

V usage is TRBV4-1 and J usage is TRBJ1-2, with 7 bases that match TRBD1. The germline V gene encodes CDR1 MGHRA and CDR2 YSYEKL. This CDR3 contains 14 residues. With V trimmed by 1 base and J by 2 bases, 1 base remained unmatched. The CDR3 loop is CASSQGDSNYGYTF. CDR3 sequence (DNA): TGCGCCAGCAGCCAAGGGGACAGCAACTATGGCTACACCTTC.

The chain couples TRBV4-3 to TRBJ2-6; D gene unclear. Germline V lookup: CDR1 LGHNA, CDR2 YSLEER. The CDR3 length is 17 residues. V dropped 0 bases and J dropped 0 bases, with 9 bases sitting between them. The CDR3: CASSQEAVSSGANVLTF. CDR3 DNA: TGCGCCAGCAGCCAAGAAGCCGTAAGCTCTGGGGCCAACGTCCTGACTTTC.

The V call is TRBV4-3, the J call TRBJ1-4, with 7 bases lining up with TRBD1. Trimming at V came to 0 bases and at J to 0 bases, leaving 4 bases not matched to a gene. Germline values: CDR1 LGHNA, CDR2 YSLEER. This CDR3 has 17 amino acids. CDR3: CASSQEGTVATNEKLFF. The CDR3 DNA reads TGCGCCAGCAGCCAAGAGGGGACAGTTGCAACTAATGAAAAACTGTTTTTT.

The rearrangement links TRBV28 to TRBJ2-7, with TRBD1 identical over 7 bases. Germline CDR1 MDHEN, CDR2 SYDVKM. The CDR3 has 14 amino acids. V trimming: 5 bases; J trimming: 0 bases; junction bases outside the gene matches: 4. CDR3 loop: CASSTRTGSYEQYF. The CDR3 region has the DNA TGTGCCAGCAGTACACGGACAGGCTCCTACGAGCAGTACTTC.

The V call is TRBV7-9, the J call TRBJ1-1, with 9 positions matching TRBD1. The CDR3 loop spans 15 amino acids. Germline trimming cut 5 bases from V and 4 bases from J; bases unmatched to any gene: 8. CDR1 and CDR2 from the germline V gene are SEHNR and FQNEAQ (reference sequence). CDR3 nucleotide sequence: TGTGCCAGCAGCCGGTGCGGGACAGGGTGCACTGAAGCTTTCTTT. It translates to CASSRCGTGCTEAFF.

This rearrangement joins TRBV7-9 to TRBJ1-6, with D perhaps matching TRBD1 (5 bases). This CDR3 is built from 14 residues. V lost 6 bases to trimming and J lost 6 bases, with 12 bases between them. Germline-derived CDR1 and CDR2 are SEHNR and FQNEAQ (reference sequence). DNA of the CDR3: TGTGCCAGCAGGAGGGACTCTGGTAATTCACCCCTCCACTTT. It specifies CASRRDSGNSPLHF.

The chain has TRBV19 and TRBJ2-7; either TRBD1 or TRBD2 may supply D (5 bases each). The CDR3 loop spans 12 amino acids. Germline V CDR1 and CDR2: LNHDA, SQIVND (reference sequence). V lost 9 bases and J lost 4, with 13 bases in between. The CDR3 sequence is CASAAGAYEQYF. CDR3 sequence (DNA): TGTGCCAGCGCCGCCGGGGCTTACGAGCAGTACTTC.

Here the CDR3 DNA reads TGCGCCAGCAGCTTGGGGGGACAGACCTACAATGAGCAGTTCTTC. Protein: CASSLGGQTYNEQFF. The V and J genes are TRBV5-1 and TRBJ2-1; 7 bases fit TRBD1. Germline V gene data show CDR1 as SGHRS and CDR2 as YFSETQ. V lost 0 bases and J lost 2; bases outside the gene matches: 2. This CDR3 spans 15 amino acids.

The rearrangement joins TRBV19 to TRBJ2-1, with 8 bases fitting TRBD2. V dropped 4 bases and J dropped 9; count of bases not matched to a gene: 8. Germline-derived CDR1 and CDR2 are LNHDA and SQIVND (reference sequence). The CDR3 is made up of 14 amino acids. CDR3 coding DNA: TGTGCCAGTAGTACCAAAGCGGGAGCGCGTGAGCAGTTCTTC. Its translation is CASSTKAGAREQFF.

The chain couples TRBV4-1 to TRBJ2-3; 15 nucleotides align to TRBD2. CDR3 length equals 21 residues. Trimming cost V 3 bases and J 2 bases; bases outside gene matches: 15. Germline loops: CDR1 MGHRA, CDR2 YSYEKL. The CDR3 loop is CASSHAARGLAGGDDTDTQYF. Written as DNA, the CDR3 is TGCGCCAGCAGCCACGCCGCGCGGGGACTAGCGGGGGGCGATGACACAGATACGCAGTATTTT.

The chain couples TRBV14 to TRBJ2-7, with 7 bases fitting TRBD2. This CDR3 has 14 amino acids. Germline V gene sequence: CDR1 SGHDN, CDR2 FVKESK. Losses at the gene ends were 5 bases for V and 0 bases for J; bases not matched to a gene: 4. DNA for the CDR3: TGTGCCAGCAGCTGGGGAGGGAGCTCCTACGAGCAGTACTTC. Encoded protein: CASSWGGSSYEQYF.

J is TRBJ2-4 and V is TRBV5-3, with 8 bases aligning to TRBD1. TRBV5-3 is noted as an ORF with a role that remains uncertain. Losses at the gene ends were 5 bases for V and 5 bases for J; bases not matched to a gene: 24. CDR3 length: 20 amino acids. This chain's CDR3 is CARRGSFKDRGASLENIQYF. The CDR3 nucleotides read TGTGCCAGAAGAGGAAGTTTTAAAGACAGGGGAGCATCCCTCGAAAACATTCAGTACTTC.

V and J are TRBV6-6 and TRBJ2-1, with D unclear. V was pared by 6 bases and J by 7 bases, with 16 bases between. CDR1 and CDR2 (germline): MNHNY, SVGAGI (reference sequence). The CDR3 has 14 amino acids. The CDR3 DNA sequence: TGTGCCAGCAGCCCACAATACTCGATTAATGAGCAGTTCTTC. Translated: CASSPQYSINEQFF.

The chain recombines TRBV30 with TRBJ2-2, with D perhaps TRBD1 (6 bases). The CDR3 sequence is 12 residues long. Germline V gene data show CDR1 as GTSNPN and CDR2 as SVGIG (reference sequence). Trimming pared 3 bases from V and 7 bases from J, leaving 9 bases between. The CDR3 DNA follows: TGTGCCTGGAGGCAGGGGCACGGGGAGCTGTTTTTT. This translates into CAWRQGHGELFF.

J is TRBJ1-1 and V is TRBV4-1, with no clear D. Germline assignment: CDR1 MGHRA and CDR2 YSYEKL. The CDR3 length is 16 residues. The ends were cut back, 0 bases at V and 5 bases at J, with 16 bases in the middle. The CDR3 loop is CASSQDRLGFGTEAFF. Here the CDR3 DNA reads TGCGCCAGCAGCCAAGATCGGTTAGGGTTTGGAACTGAAGCTTTCTTT.

CDR3 sequence (DNA): TGTGCCAGCAACCCGGGGAGCCGCAATGAAAAACTGTTTTTT. Protein: CASNPGSRNEKLFF. The rearrangement links TRBV6-1 to TRBJ1-4; unclear D gene. The CDR3 has 14 amino acids. Germline lookup yields CDR1 MNHNS and CDR2 SASEGT. Deletions cut 7 bases from V and 5 bases from J, with 14 bases between.

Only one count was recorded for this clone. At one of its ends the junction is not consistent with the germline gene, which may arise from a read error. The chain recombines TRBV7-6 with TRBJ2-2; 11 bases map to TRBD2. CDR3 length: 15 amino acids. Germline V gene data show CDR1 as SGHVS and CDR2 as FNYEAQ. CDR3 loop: CASSLAGGNTGELFF. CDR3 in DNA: TGTGCCAGCAGCCTAGCGGGGGGGAACACCGGGGAGCTGTTTTTT.

CDR3 loop: CASSRYRGFSLVADTQYF. In nucleotides, the CDR3 is TGCGCCAGCAGTCGGTACAGGGGATTTAGCTTAGTCGCAGATACGCAGTATTTT. The chain combines TRBV4-1 with TRBJ2-3; 7 bases map to TRBD1. J lost 4 bases, V lost 6 bases, and 19 bases had no gene match. Germline assignment: CDR1 MGHRA and CDR2 YSYEKL. This CDR3 contains 18 residues.

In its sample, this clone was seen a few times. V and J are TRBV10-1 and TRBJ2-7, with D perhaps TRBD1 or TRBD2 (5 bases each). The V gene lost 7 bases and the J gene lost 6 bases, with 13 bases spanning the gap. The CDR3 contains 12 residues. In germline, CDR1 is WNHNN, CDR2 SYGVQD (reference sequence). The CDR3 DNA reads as TGCGCCAGCAAGGGGAGAGCCGCCGAGCAGTACTTC. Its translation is CASKGRAAEQYF.

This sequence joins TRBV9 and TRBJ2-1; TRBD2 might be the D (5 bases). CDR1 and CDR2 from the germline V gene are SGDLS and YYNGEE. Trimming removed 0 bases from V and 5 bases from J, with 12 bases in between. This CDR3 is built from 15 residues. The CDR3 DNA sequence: TGTGCCAGCAGCGTAGACGGGGTTGGCGACAATGAGCAGTTCTTC. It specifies CASSVDGVGDNEQFF.

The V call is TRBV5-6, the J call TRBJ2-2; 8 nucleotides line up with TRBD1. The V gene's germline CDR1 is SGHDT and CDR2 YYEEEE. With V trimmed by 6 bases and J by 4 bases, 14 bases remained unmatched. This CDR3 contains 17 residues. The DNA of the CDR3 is TGTGCCAGCACCTCGGTTGAAGACAGGGGAGGCACCGGGGAGCTGTTTTTT. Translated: CASTSVEDRGGTGELFF.

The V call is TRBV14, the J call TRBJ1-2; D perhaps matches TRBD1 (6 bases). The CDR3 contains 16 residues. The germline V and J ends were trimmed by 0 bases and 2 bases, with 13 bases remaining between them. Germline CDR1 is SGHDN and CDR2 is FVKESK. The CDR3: CASSQEGALLNYGYTF. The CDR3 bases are TGTGCCAGCAGCCAAGAGGGGGCCCTTCTCAACTATGGCTACACCTTC.

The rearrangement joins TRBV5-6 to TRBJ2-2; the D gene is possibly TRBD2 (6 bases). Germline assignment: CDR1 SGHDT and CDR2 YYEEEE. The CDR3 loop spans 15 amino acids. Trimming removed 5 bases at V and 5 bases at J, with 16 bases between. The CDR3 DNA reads TGTGCCAGCAGTGGACGGCGGGGCCCTACCGGGGAGCTGTTTTTT. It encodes CASSGRRGPTGELFF. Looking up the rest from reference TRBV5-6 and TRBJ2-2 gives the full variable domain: DAGVTQSPTHLIKTRGQQVTLRCSPKSGHDTVSWYQQALGQGPQFIFQYYEEEERQRGNFPDRFSGHQFPNYSSELNVNALLLGDSALYLCASSGRRGPTGELFFGEGSRLTVL.

The CDR3 bases are TGTGCCAGCAGTGGCCTAGCGGGGGCATACAATGAGCAGTTCTTC. The encoded protein is CASSGLAGAYNEQFF. The chain uses TRBV2 and TRBJ2-1, with TRBD2 matching 10 bases. Germline CDR1 and CDR2: SNHLY and FYNNEI. This CDR3 is 15 amino acids long. V lost 4 bases and J lost 4; bases outside the gene matches: 4.

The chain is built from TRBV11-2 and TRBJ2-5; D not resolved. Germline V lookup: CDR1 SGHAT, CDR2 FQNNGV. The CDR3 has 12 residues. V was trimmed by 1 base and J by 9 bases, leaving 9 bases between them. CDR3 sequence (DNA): TGTGCCAGCAGCTTAGTGGGGTGGGCCCAGTACTTC. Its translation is CASSLVGWAQYF.

The DNA for the CDR3 is TGTGCCAGCAGCCCTATGACAGGGGGCGAAGGAAACACCATATATTTT. Its protein product is CASSPMTGGEGNTIYF. The rearrangement links TRBV5-4 to TRBJ1-3, with 10 bases that match TRBD1. In germline, CDR1 is SGHNT, CDR2 YYREEE (reference sequence). The CDR3 length is 16 residues. V was clipped by 4 bases and J by 4 bases; unmatched bases: 8.

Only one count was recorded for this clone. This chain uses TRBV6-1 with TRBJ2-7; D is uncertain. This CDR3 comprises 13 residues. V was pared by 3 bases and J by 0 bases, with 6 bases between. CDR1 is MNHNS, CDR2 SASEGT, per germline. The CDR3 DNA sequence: TGTGCCAGCAGTGATGGCAGCTCCTACGAGCAGTACTTC. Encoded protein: CASSDGSSYEQYF.

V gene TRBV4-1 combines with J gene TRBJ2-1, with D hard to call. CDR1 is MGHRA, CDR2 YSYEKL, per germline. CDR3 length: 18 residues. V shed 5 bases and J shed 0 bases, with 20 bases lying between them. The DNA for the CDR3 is TGCGCCAGCAGCGGAAAAAGTGGTTCCCCTAACTCCTACAATGAGCAGTTCTTC. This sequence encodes CASSGKSGSPNSYNEQFF.

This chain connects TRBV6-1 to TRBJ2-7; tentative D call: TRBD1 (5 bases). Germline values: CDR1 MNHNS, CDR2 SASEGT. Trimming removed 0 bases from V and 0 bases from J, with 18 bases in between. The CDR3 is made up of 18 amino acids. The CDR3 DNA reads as TGTGCCAGCAGTGAAGCGCGACGGCCAGGGTGGGTCTCCTACGAGCAGTACTTC. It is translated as CASSEARRPGWVSYEQYF.

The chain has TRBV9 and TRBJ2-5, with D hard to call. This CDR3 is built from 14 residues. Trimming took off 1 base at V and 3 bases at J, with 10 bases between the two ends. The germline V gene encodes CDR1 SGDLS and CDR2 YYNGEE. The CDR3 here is CASSVMGGKETQYF. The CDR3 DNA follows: TGTGCCAGCAGCGTAATGGGTGGAAAAGAGACCCAGTACTTC.